The clone carrying this T cell receptor beta chain was counted only a few times. Original methodology: Amplifying reference gene primers gave estimates of nucleated cell counts. The table came from immunoSEQ multiplex PCR; TCRdb's copy has only in-frame clones and leaves some out. The DNA gave D and trimming, while V, J and clone size come from that table. Among about 220,000 clones, 85% were seen once, and the ten largest hold 2.4%. This entry is derived from a study of blood T cell repertoires in COVID-19. Overall study: From T cells, B-cell-depleted T cells, or PBMCs came the material, which was cDNA or gDNA.

V lost 2 bases and J lost 2, with 5 bases in between. Per the germline V gene, CDR1 is SGDLS and CDR2 is YYNGEE. The CDR3 totals 13 residues. This chain connects TRBV9 to TRBJ1-3; D not resolved. This TCR was sampled from a woman in her seventies with COVID-19, enrolled during active disease. Source material: peripheral blood. CDR3 sequence (DNA): TGTGCCAGCAGCGTGAGGGCTGGAAACACCATATATTTT. This sequence encodes CASSVRAGNTIYF.